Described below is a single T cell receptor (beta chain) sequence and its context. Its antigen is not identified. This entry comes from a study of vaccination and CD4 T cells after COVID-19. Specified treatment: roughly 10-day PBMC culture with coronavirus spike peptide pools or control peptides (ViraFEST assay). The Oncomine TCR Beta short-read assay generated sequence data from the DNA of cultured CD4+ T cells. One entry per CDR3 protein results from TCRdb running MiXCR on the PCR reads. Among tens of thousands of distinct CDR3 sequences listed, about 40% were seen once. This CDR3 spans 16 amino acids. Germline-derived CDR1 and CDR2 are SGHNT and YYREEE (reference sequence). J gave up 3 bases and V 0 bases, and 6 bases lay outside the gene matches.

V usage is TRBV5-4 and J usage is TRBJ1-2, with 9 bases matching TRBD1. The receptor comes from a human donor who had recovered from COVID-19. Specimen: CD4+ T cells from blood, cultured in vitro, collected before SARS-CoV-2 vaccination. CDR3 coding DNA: TGTGCCAGCAGCTTGGGGGGACAGGGTACGGACTATGGCTACACCTTC. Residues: CASSLGGQGTDYGYTF.